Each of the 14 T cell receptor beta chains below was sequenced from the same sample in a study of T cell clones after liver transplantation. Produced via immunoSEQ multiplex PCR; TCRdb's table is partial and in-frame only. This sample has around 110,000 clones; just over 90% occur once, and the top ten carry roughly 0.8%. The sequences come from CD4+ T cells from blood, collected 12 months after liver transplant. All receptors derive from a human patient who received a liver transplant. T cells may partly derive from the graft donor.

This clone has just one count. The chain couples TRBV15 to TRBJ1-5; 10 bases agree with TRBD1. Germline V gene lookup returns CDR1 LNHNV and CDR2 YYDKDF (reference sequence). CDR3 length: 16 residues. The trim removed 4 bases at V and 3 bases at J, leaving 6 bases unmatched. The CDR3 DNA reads TGTGCCACCAGCACCAGGACAGGGGGTTACAATCAGCCCCAGCATTTT. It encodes CATSTRTGGYNQPQHF. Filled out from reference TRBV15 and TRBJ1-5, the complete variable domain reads DAMVIQNPRYQVTQFGKPVTLSCSQTLNHNVMYWYQQKSSQAPKLLFHYYDKDFNNEADTPDNFQSRRPNTSFCFLDIRSPGLGDTAMYLCATSTRTGGYNQPQHFGDGTRLSIL.

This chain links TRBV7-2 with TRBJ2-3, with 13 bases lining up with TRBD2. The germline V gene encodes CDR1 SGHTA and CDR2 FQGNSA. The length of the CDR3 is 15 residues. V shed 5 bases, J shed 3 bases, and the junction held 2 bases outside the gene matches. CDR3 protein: CASSRTSGRTDTQYF. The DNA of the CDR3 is TGTGCCAGCAGCCGGACTAGCGGGAGAACAGATACGCAGTATTTT.

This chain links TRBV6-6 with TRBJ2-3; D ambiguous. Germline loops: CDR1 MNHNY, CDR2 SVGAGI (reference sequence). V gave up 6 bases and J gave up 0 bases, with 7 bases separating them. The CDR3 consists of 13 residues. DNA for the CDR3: TGTGCCAGCAGAGGTTCTAGCACAGATACGCAGTATTTT. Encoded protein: CASRGSSTDTQYF.

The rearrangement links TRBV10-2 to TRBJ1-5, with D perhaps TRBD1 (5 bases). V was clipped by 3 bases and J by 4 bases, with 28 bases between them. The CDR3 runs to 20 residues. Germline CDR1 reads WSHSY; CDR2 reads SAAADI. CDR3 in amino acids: CASSEIIISGTKWMNQPQHF. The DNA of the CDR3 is TGCGCCAGCAGTGAAATCATAATATCCGGGACGAAGTGGATGAATCAGCCCCAGCATTTT.

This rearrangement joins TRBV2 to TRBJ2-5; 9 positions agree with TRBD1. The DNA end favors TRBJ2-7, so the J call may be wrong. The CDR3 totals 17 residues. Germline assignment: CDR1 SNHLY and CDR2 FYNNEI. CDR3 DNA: TGTGCCAGCAGGATGGGAGTTACCGGGACAGGGACATACGAGCAGTACTTC. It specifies CASRMGVTGTGTYEQYF.

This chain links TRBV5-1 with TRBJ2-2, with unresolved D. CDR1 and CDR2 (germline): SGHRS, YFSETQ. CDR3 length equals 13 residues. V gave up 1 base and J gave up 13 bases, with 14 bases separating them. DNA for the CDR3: TGCGCCAGCAGCTTGACGCCAGGTTTGGGGCTGTTTTTT. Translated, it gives CASSLTPGLGLFF.

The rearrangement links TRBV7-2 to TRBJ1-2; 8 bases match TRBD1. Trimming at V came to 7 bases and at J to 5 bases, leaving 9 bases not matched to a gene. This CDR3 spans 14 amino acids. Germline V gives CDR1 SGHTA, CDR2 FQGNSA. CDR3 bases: TGTGCCAGCACCCTGACCGGGACAGGATATGGCTACACCTTC. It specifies CASTLTGTGYGYTF. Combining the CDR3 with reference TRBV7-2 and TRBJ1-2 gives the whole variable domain GAGVSQSPSNKVTEKGKDVELRCDPISGHTALYWYRQSLGQGLEFLIYFQGNSAPDKSGLPSDRFSAERTGGSVSTLTIQRTQQEDSAVYLCASTLTGTGYGYTFGSGTRLTVV.

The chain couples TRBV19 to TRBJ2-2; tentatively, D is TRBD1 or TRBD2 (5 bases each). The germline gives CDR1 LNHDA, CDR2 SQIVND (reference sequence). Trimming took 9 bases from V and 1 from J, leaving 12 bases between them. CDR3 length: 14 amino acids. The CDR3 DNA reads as TGTGCCAGCCGCCGGGACGGGAACACCGGGGAGCTGTTTTTT. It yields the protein CASRRDGNTGELFF.

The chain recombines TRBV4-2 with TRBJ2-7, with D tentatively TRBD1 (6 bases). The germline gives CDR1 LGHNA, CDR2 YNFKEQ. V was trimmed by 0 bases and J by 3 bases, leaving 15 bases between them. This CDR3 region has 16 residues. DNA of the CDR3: TGTGCCAGCAGCCAAGATGTGGGCCTAGGGGGCTACGAGCAGTACTTC. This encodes CASSQDVGLGGYEQYF.

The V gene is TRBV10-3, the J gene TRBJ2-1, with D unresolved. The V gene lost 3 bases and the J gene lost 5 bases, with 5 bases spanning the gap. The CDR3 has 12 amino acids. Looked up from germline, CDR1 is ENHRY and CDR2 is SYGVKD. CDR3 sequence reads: CAISELNNEQFF. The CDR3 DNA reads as TGTGCCATCAGTGAACTCAACAATGAGCAGTTCTTC.

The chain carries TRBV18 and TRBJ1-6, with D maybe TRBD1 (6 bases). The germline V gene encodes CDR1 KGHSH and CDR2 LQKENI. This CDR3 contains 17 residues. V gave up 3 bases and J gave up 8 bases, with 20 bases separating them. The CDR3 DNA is TGTGCCAGCTCACCCCCCGGTGTCAGGGGTTGGGATTCACCCCTCCACTTT. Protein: CASSPPGVRGWDSPLHF.

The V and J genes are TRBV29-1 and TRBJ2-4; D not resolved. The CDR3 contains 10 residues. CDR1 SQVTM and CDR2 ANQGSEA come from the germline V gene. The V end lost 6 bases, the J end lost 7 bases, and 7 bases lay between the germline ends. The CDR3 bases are TGCAGCGTATTCGCCAACATTCAGTACTTC. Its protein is CSVFANIQYF.

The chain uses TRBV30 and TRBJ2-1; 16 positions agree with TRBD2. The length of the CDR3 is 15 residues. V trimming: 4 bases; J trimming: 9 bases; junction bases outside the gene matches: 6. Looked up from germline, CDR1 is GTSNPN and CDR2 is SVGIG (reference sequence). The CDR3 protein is CAWTGLAGGEVEQFF. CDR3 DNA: TGTGCCTGGACGGGACTAGCGGGAGGGGAGGTTGAGCAGTTCTTC.

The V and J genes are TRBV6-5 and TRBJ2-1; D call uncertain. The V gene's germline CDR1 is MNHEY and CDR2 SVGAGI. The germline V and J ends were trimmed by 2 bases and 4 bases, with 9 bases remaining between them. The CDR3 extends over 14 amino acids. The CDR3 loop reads CASSYQIGYNEQFF. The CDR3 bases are TGTGCCAGCAGTTACCAGATTGGGTACAATGAGCAGTTCTTC.